This TCR beta chain was observed in a study of breast tumors, draining lymph nodes, adjacent tissues. TCRdb independently ran MiXCR on the multiplex PCR reads; one entry per CDR3 protein. This table has 180,000 or so distinct CDR3 sequences, around 29% appearing once. Axillary draining lymph nodes of breast cancer patients supplied the node samples. Overall study results and limits: Tumor and nontumor repertoires were significantly more similar in luminal-like than in basal-like breast cancer. Tumor TCR diversity was below lymph nodes but above nontumor tissue. Findings are consistent with lymph node origin and intratumoral expansion of most tumor T cells. Data only fit, rather than demonstrated, lymph node origin of most tumor T cells.

Per germline, CDR1 MDHEN and CDR2 SYDVKM. The CDR3 is 14 amino acids. Trimming pared 3 bases from V and 2 bases from J, leaving 10 bases between. To note about this clonotype: No antigen is known for it.

This TCR was sampled from a female donor with breast cancer. Some clones in this sample may be carry-over from other donors' samples. The genes are TRBV28 and TRBJ1-2; D is unclear. The sequencing input was axillary lymph node tissue. The CDR3 DNA reads as TGTGCCAGCAGTTTGATGCAACGGAACTATGGCTACACCTTC. Protein: CASSLMQRNYGYTF.